Each of the 26 T cell receptor beta chains below was sequenced from the same sample in a study of blood T cell repertoires in COVID-19. Clones were sequenced by immunoSEQ multiplex PCR, and TCRdb holds only the in-frame ones, with some missing. In the table there are a few hundred thousand clones, about nine tenths of which are singletons. The source material was peripheral blood. The source is a woman in her thirties with active or convalescent COVID-19.

The chain links TRBV30 to TRBJ1-3; D gene ambiguous. Between the trimmed V and J ends, which lost 3 bases and 0 bases, there was a span of 12 bases. Germline loops: CDR1 GTSNPN, CDR2 SVGIG (reference sequence). This CDR3 has 15 amino acids. The CDR3 sequence is CAWRERAISGNTIYF. The CDR3 DNA follows: TGTGCCTGGAGAGAGCGGGCTATCTCTGGAAACACCATATATTTT.

The chain carries TRBV7-3 and TRBJ1-1, with TRBD1 matching over 7 bases. The length of the CDR3 is 15 residues. V lost 4 bases and J lost 9; bases outside the gene matches: 14. Germline values: CDR1 SGHTA, CDR2 FQGTGA. CDR3 amino acids: CASSSQGTAPGKAFF. The CDR3 nucleotides read TGTGCCAGCAGCTCCCAAGGGACAGCCCCAGGGAAAGCTTTCTTT.

The V and J genes are TRBV28 and TRBJ1-2; 8 positions match TRBD1. CDR3 length: 17 amino acids. The V segment lost 5 bases and the J segment 0 bases; nucleotides outside the gene matches: 11. The germline V gene encodes CDR1 MDHEN and CDR2 SYDVKM. The CDR3 region has the DNA TGTGCCAGCAGTGCTCCTCCGGGACAGGAGGCTAACTATGGCTACACCTTC. It translates to CASSAPPGQEANYGYTF.

CDR3 region: CASRIGQLGETQYF. The CDR3, as DNA: TGTGCCAGCCGGATCGGACAACTCGGGGAGACCCAGTACTTC. The chain recombines TRBV6-5 with TRBJ2-5; maybe TRBD1 (5 bases). CDR1 is MNHEY and CDR2 is SVGAGI in the germline V gene. The length of the CDR3 is 14 residues. The V end was cut by 8 bases, the J end by 5 bases, with 18 bases between.

V gene TRBV7-9 combines with J gene TRBJ1-2; D is possibly TRBD1 (5 bases). From germline, CDR1 is SEHNR and CDR2 FQNEAQ (reference sequence). Trimming took off 6 bases at V and 7 bases at J, with 18 bases between the two ends. The CDR3 is 14 amino acids. The CDR3 nucleotides are TGTGCCAGCAGTCTCTGGGGACTGGGAAGTGGCTACACCTTC. Translation gives CASSLWGLGSGYTF.

The rearrangement joins TRBV30 to TRBJ1-2, with 7 nucleotides matching TRBD1. Per germline, CDR1 GTSNPN and CDR2 SVGIG (reference sequence). V lost 5 bases to trimming and J lost 8 bases; unmatched junction nucleotides: 11. CDR3 size: 13 residues. Here the CDR3 reads CAWDPGQRSGYTF. The CDR3 DNA sequence: TGTGCCTGGGATCCGGGACAGCGGAGCGGCTACACCTTC.

Written as DNA, the CDR3 is TGTGCCATTGAGGGGGGGACTAGGTATGGCTACACCTTC. Translation gives CAIEGGTRYGYTF. The rearrangement links TRBV12-3 or TRBV12-4 to TRBJ1-2; weak D call: TRBD1 (6 bases). This CDR3 comprises 13 residues. Trimming left V 10 bases short and J 5 bases short, with 17 bases between.

The chain couples TRBV4-3 to TRBJ2-2, with D possibly being TRBD2 (6 bases). Per the germline V gene, CDR1 is LGHNA and CDR2 is YSLEER. Trimming shortened V by 1 base and J by 4 bases, and 13 bases separated the two germline ends. This CDR3 region has 16 residues. Here the CDR3 reads CASSQGRVTTTGELFF. CDR3 coding DNA: TGCGCCAGCAGCCAAGGGAGGGTAACTACCACCGGGGAGCTGTTTTTT.

The V gene is TRBV7-2, the J gene TRBJ1-1; D possibly corresponds to TRBD1 (6 bases). The CDR3 has 15 residues. The germline V and J ends were trimmed by 6 bases and 3 bases, with 17 bases remaining between them. Germline CDR1 and CDR2: SGHTA and FQGNSA. The CDR3 nucleotides are TGTGCCAGCAGGCGCCTCCGGGACATCTACACTGAAGCTTTCTTT. Its protein product is CASRRLRDIYTEAFF.

The chain couples TRBV7-3 to TRBJ2-1; 12 bases match TRBD2. CDR1 and CDR2 (germline): SGHTA, FQGTGA. The V gene end was trimmed by 5 bases and the J gene end by 3 bases; junction bases not matched to a gene: 11. The CDR3 extends over 18 amino acids. CDR3: CASSPQHTSGGFYNEQFF. CDR3 coding DNA: TGTGCCAGCAGCCCCCAGCACACTAGCGGGGGGTTCTACAATGAGCAGTTCTTC. The full variable domain, with the rest looked up from reference TRBV7-3 and TRBJ2-1, is GAGVSQTPSNKVTEKGKYVELRCDPISGHTALYWYRQSLGQGPEFLIYFQGTGAADDSGLPNDRFFAVRPEGSVSTLKIQRTERGDSAVYLCASSPQHTSGGFYNEQFFGPGTRLTVL.

This CDR3 is CASSALRGSQGANTEAFF. The CDR3 DNA sequence: TGTGCCAGCAGCGCCTTGAGGGGTTCACAGGGGGCAAACACTGAAGCTTTCTTT. V gene TRBV9 combines with J gene TRBJ1-1, with TRBD1 matching over 9 bases. After removal of 3 bases from V and 2 bases from J, the junction contained 14 bases not matched to a gene. The CDR3 covers 18 residues. Germline CDR1 and CDR2: SGDLS and YYNGEE.

This clone has more than one count but fewer than ten. The chain recombines TRBV6-5 with TRBJ1-5; D is uncertain. V lost 6 bases and J 1 base, leaving 13 bases between the germline ends. The germline gives CDR1 MNHEY, CDR2 SVGAGI. There are 15 residues in the CDR3. DNA for the CDR3: TGTGCCAGCAGCGGAACGTCGAGGAGCAATCAGCCCCAGCATTTT. Its translation: CASSGTSRSNQPQHF.

This rearrangement joins TRBV18 to TRBJ2-7; TRBD1 is a possible D gene (5 bases). V was shortened by 3 bases and J by 4 bases, with 13 bases between the two germline ends. The CDR3 totals 14 residues. Germline V lookup: CDR1 KGHSH, CDR2 LQKENI. CDR3 DNA sequence: TGTGCCAGCTCACCGAAGACACAGGAATACGAGCAGTACTTC. Translating it yields CASSPKTQEYEQYF.

The gene calls are TRBV2 and TRBJ1-1; tentative D call: TRBD1 (5 bases). CDR1 and CDR2 from the germline V gene are SNHLY and FYNNEI. V was trimmed by 11 bases and J by 1 base, leaving 14 bases between them. The CDR3 is made up of 13 amino acids. This CDR3 reads CAFDGGGNTEAFF. Here the CDR3 DNA reads TGTGCCTTCGATGGGGGGGGGAACACTGAAGCTTTCTTT.

The rearrangement uses TRBV18 and TRBJ2-7, with 7 bases matching TRBD1. The CDR3 length is 14 residues. With V trimmed by 8 bases and J by 5 bases, 12 bases remained unmatched. Per germline, CDR1 KGHSH and CDR2 LQKENI. The CDR3 nucleotides read TGTGCCAGCCGTCCCGGGACAGTTGGTGACGAGCAGTACTTC. Amino acids: CASRPGTVGDEQYF.

The rearrangement uses TRBV5-1 and TRBJ2-2, with 11 bases that match TRBD2. The CDR3 loop spans 17 amino acids. Trimming removed 3 bases from V and 4 bases from J; junction bases left unmatched: 8. Looked up from germline, CDR1 is SGHRS and CDR2 is YFSETQ. The CDR3 region is CASSSSSGGSVTGELFF. DNA of the CDR3: TGCGCCAGCAGCTCATCTAGCGGGGGGTCGGTCACCGGGGAGCTGTTTTTT.

This sequence joins TRBV5-1 and TRBJ2-1, with TRBD2 as a possible D gene (5 bases). CDR1 is SGHRS and CDR2 is YFSETQ in the germline V gene. The CDR3 is 13 residues long. The V end lost 4 bases, the J end lost 10 bases, and 15 bases lay between the germline ends. CDR3 in amino acids: CASSQTTGNEQFF. The DNA of the CDR3 is TGCGCCAGCAGCCAGACCACGGGAAACGAGCAGTTCTTC. The full variable domain, with the rest looked up from reference TRBV5-1 and TRBJ2-1, is KAGVTQTPRYLIKTRGQQVTLSCSPISGHRSVSWYQQTPGQGLQFLFEYFSETQRNKGNFPGRFSGRQFSNSRSEMNVSTLELGDSALYLCASSQTTGNEQFFGPGTRLTVL.

The gene calls are TRBV25-1 and TRBJ2-4; no clear D gene. Between the trimmed V and J ends, which lost 3 bases and 0 bases, there was a span of 15 bases. The CDR3 loop spans 17 amino acids. The germline gives CDR1 MGHDK, CDR2 SYGVNS. The CDR3 spells CASSDPDTRLAKNIQYF. CDR3 coding DNA: TGTGCCAGCAGTGATCCCGATACGAGACTAGCCAAAAACATTCAGTACTTC.

The rearrangement joins TRBV28 to TRBJ1-1; 12 nucleotides line up with TRBD1. This CDR3 has 16 residues. V shed 5 bases and J 3 bases; nucleotides not matched to a gene: 7. Germline V lookup: CDR1 MDHEN, CDR2 SYDVKM. This chain's CDR3 is CASSPGTGGSYTEAFF. The CDR3, as DNA: TGTGCCAGCAGTCCGGGGACAGGGGGCTCTTACACTGAAGCTTTCTTT.

J is TRBJ2-3 and V is TRBV5-1, with TRBD1 matching 9 bases. The CDR3 has 14 amino acids. The ends lost 4 bases at V and 6 bases at J; junction bases unmatched: 6. Germline V gene lookup returns CDR1 SGHRS and CDR2 YFSETQ. The CDR3 sequence: CASSPGTGRDTQYF. DNA of the CDR3: TGCGCCAGCAGCCCAGGGACAGGGAGGGATACGCAGTATTTT.

V gene TRBV6-5 combines with J gene TRBJ1-1, with 11 bases fitting TRBD1. The trim removed 6 bases at V and 4 bases at J, leaving 7 bases unmatched. This CDR3 has 15 residues. Germline CDR1 MNHEY, CDR2 SVGAGI. The CDR3 sequence is CASRRTGGGSTEAFF. The CDR3 coding sequence is TGTGCCAGCAGGCGGACAGGGGGCGGGAGCACTGAAGCTTTCTTT.

This chain links TRBV6-5 with TRBJ1-2; 7 bases map to TRBD1. From germline, CDR1 is MNHEY and CDR2 SVGAGI. V shed 8 bases, J shed 0 bases, and the junction held 3 bases outside the gene matches. This CDR3 contains 13 residues. CDR3: CASRDSSNYGYTF. The CDR3 region has the DNA TGTGCCAGCCGGGACAGCTCTAACTATGGCTACACCTTC.

The chain couples TRBV7-3 to TRBJ1-1; weak D call: TRBD1 (6 bases). In germline, CDR1 is SGHTA, CDR2 FQGTGA. Trimming left V 5 bases short and J 5 bases short, with 12 bases between. This CDR3 is 13 amino acids long. CDR3 sequence reads: CASSIVQGTEAFF. In DNA, the CDR3 is TGTGCCAGCAGCATAGTACAGGGTACTGAAGCTTTCTTT.

The V and J genes are TRBV28 and TRBJ1-2; TRBD1 is a possible D gene (5 bases). This CDR3 region has 15 residues. Germline values: CDR1 MDHEN, CDR2 SYDVKM. Trimming cost V 6 bases and J 4 bases, with 18 bases left between them. The CDR3 nucleotides read TGTGCCAGCAGAGGCCTCAGGGACTCCGTCTATGGCTACACCTTC. Translating it yields CASRGLRDSVYGYTF.

The chain links TRBV10-3 to TRBJ2-2; TRBD1 aligns across 9 bases. The CDR3 runs 16 residues. The V segment lost 3 bases and the J segment 0 bases; nucleotides outside the gene matches: 2. Germline loops: CDR1 ENHRY, CDR2 SYGVKD. The CDR3 DNA reads TGTGCCATCAGTGACTGGGACAGGGCGAACACCGGGGAGCTGTTTTTT. Amino acid sequence: CAISDWDRANTGELFF.

The chain is built from TRBV18 and TRBJ1-2; D is perhaps TRBD1 (6 bases). The CDR3 is 14 amino acids. Trimming cost V 4 bases and J 0 bases, with 9 bases left between them. Germline V gene lookup returns CDR1 KGHSH and CDR2 LQKENI. The CDR3 nucleotides are TGTGCCAGCTCACGACAGGACCCTAACTATGGCTACACCTTC. Translation: CASSRQDPNYGYTF.